This T cell receptor (beta chain) is from a study of CD8+CD57+ T cells in acquired aplastic anemia. Study-wide background: 3.2 ug was the average amount of DNA from sorted CD4+ and CD8+ cells. The study obtained 9 million to 11 million reads on average for CD4+ cells from healthy donors.

A remark on this clonotype: What it binds is unknown.

It was genomic DNA that served as the template for profiling TCR beta VDJ and CDR3. One entry per CDR3 protein, called by TCRdb with MiXCR from the reads. The sample consists of hundreds of thousands of distinct CDR3 sequences, about two thirds of them appearing once. The germline gives CDR1 MNHEY, CDR2 SVGEGT. V was clipped by 7 bases and J by 6 bases, with 13 bases between them. The CDR3 is 13 residues long. Whole-study results and caveats: Patients had twenty-nine CD8+ CDR3 sequences in common with controls (the shared set). With respect to CD8+ Simpson's diversity, patients and controls did not differ significantly.

V gene TRBV6-2 or TRBV6-3 combines with J gene TRBJ2-1; D may be TRBD1 or TRBD2 (5 bases each). The sequencing input was sorted CD4+, CD8+, or CD8+CD57+ T cells (not recorded which) from PBMCs. The clonotype was recovered from a human donor in good health, serving as a control. The CDR3 DNA sequence: TGTGCCAGCACGGTAGCTGGGGGCAATGAGCAGTTCTTC. Its protein is CASTVAGGNEQFF.